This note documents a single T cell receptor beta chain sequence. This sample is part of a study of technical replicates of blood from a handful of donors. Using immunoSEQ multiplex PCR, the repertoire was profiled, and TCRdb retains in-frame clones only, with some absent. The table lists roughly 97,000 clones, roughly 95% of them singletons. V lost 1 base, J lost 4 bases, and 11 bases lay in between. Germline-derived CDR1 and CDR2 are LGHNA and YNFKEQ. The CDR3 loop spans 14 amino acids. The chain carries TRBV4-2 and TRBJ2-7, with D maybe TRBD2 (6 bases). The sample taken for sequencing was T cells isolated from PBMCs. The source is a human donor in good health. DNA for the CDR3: TGTGCCAGCAGCCAAGCGGAGGGTCCGTACGAGCAGTACTTC. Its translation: CASSQAEGPYEQYF.